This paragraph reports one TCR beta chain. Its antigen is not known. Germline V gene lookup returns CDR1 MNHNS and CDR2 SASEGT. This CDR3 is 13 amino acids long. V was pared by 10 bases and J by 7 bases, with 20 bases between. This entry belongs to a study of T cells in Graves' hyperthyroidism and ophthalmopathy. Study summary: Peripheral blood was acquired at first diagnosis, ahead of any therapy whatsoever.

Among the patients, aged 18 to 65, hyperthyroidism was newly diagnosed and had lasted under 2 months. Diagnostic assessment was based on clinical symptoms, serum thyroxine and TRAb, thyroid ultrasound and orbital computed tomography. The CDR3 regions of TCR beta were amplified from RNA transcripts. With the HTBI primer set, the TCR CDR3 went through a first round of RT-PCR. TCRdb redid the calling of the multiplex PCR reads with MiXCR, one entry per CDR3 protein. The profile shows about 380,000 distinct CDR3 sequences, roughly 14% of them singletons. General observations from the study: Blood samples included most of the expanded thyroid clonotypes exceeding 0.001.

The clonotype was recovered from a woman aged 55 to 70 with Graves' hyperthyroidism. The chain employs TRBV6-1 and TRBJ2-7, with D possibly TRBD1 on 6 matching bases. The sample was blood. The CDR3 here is CAITLTRQAEQYF. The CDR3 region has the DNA TGTGCCATCACTCTAACCCGACAGGCGGAGCAGTACTTC.